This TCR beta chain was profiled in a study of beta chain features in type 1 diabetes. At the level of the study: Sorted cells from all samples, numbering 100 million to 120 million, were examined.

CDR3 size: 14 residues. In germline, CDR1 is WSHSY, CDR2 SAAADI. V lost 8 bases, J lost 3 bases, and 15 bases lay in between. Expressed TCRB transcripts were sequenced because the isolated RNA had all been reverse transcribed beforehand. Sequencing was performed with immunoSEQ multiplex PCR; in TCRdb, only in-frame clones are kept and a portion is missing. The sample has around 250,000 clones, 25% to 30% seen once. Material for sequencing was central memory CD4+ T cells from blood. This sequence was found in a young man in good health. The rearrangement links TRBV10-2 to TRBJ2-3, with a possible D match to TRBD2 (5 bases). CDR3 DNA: TGCGCCAGCGGGAGCGGACCGGCGACAGATACGCAGTATTTT. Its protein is CASGSGPATDTQYF.